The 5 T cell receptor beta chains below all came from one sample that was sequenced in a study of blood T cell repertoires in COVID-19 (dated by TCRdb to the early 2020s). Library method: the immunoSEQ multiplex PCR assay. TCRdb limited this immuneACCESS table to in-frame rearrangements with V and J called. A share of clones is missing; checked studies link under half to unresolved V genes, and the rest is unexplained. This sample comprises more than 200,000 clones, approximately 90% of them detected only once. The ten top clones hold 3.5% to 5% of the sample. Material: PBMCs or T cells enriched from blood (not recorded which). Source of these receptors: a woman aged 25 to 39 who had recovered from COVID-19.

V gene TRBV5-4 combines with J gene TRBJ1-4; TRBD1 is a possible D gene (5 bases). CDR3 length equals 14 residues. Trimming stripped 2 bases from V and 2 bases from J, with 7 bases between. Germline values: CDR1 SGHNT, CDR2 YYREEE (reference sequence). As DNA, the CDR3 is TGTGCCAGCAGCTTCTCAGGGACTAATGAAAAACTGTTTTTT. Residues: CASSFSGTNEKLFF.

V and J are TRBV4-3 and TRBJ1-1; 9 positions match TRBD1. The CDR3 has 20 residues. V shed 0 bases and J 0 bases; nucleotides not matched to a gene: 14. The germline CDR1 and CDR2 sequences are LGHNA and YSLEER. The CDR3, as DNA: TGCGCCAGCAGCCAAGATAAAGCCGGGACAGGGATGGACCTGAACACTGAAGCTTTCTTT. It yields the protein CASSQDKAGTGMDLNTEAFF.

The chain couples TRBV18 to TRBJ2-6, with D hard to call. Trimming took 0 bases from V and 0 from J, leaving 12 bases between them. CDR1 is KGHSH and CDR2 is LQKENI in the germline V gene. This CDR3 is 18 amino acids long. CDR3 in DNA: TGTGCCAGCTCACCACCCGGTTCCCCCGGCTCTGGGGCCAACGTCCTGACTTTC. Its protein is CASSPPGSPGSGANVLTF.

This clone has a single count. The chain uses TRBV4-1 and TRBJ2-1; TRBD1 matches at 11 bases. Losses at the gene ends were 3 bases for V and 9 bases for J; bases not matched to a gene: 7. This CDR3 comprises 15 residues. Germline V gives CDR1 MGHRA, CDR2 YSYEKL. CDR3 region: CASSHGRDRGGEQFF. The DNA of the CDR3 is TGCGCCAGCAGCCATGGCCGGGACAGGGGGGGTGAGCAGTTCTTC.

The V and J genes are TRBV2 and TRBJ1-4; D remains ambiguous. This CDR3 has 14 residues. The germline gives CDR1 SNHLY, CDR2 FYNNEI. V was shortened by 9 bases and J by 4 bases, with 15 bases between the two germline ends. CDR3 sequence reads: CASSPTGYNEKLFF. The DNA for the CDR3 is TGTGCCAGTAGCCCGACGGGTTATAATGAAAAACTGTTTTTT.